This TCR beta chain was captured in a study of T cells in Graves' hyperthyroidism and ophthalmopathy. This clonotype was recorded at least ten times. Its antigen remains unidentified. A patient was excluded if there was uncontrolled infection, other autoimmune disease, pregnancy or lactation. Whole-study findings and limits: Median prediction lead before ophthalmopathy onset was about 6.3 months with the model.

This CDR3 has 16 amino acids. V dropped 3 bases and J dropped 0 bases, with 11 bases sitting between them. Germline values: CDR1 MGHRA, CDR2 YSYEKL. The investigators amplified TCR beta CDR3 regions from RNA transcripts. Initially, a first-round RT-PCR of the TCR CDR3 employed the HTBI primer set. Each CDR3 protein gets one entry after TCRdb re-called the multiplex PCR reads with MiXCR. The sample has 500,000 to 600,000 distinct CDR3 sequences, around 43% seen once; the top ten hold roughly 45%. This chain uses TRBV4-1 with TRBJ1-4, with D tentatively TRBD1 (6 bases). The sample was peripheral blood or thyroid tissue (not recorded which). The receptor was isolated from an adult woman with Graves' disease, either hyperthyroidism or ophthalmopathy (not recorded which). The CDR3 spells CASSQRTVATNEKLFF. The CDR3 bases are TGCGCCAGCAGCCAGAGGACAGTTGCAACTAATGAAAAACTGTTTTTT.